This paragraph reports one T cell receptor beta chain. Donors in Cohort 3 counted as recovered after two negative PCRs, clearance, or symptom resolution. The sample belongs to a study of blood T cell repertoires in COVID-19. Study information: Samples taken during acute and convalescent COVID-19 were collected in the United States, Italy and Spain.

Assay used: immunoSEQ multiplex PCR; TCRdb lists only in-frame clones, some missing. The table records fewer than 350,000 clones, about 83% of them present only once. This CDR3 has 14 residues. V was pared by 4 bases and J by 5 bases, with 6 bases of the junction left unmatched. The germline CDR1 and CDR2 sequences are GTSNPN and SVGIG (reference sequence). V is TRBV30 and J is TRBJ2-5; 11 nucleotides match TRBD2. The source material was PBMCs or T cells enriched from blood (not recorded which). The clonotype originates from a woman in her forties who had recovered from COVID-19. CDR3 nucleotide sequence: TGTGCCTGGACGCTAGCGGGAGGTTGGGAGACCCAGTACTTC. Amino acid sequence: CAWTLAGGWETQYF.